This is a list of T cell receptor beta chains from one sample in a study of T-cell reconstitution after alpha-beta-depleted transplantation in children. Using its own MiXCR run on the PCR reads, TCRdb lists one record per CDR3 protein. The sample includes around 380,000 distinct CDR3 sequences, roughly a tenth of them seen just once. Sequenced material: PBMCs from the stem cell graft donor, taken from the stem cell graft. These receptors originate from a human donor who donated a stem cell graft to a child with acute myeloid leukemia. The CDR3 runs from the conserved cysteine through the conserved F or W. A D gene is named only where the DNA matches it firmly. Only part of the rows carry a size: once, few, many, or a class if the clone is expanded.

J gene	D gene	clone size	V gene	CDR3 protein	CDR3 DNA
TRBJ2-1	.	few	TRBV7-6	CASSLTTETYNEQFF	TGTGCCAGCAGCCTAACGACGGAAACCTACAATGAGCAGTTCTTC
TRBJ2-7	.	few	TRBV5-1	CASTAGPSSYEQYF	TGCGCCAGCACGGCGGGACCGTCCTCCTACGAGCAGTACTTC
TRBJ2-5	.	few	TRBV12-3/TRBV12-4	CASSSTPIQETQYF	TGTGCCAGCAGTTCAACTCCAATCCAAGAGACCCAGTACTTC
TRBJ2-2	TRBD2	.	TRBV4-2	CASSLNRQRGNTGVLFF	TGTGCCAGCAGCCTCAATAGGCAGCGGGGGAACACCGGGGTGCTGTTTTTT
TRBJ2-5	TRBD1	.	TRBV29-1	CSVYTLGGMETQYF	TGCAGCGTTTACACTTTAGGGGGCATGGAGACCCAGTACTTC
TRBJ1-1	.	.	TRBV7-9	CASSLGSGDTEAFF	TGTGCCAGCAGCTTAGGCTCGGGAGACACTGAAGCTTTCTTT
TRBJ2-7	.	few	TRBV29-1	CSVDSGAHEQYF	TGCAGCGTTGATTCCGGGGCCCACGAGCAGTACTTC
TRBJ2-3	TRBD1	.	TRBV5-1	CASSSGQGTRGSTDTQYF	TGCGCCAGCAGTTCGGGACAGGGTACCCGAGGTAGCACAGATACGCAGTATTTT
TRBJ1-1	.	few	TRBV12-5	CASCRGQGEAFF	TGTGCTAGTTGTAGGGGTCAGGGCGAAGCTTTCTTT
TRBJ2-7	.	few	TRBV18	CASSPGASYEQYF	TGTGCCAGCTCACCCGGGGCCTCCTACGAGCAGTACTTC
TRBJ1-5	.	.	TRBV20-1	CSGGEDGNQPQHF	TGCAGTGGGGGGGAGGATGGCAATCAGCCCCAGCATTTT
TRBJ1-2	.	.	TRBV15	CATSRDGMNGYTF	TGTGCCACCAGCAGAGATGGAATGAATGGCTACACCTTC
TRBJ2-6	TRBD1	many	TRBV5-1	CASRPTGGGSGANVLTF	TGCGCCAGCAGGCCGACAGGGGGTGGGTCTGGGGCCAACGTCCTGACTTTC
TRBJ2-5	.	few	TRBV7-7	CASSYSIGSQETQYF	TGTGCTAGCAGCTATAGCATTGGGAGCCAAGAGACCCAGTACTTC
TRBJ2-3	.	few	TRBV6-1	CASSEVEGDTQYF	TGTGCCAGCAGTGAAGTGGAGGGAGATACGCAGTATTTT
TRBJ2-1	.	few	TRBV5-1	CASSLVAGSNNEQFF	TGCGCCAGCAGCTTGGTCGCAGGGTCCAACAATGAGCAGTTCTTC
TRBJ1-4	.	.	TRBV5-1	CASSFSPNEKLFF	TGCGCCAGCAGCTTCAGTCCGAATGAAAAACTGTTTTTT